This TCR beta chain comes out of a study of identical twins. Study-wide points: Excess twin sharing in beta out-of-frame sequences was weaker. Conclusions leaned on cross-sectional statistical analysis and did not track the same donors over time. Whereas memory repertoires showed no such difference, abundant cord blood beta clonotypes carried fewer insertions.

This clonotype occurred many times. Its antigen is undetermined. TCRdb passed the 5' RACE reads through MiXCR, listing each CDR3 protein once. The sample shows 310,000 or so distinct CDR3 sequences, 8% to 9.5% of them seen only once. The ends lost 2 bases at V and 5 bases at J; junction bases unmatched: 5. The CDR3 has 15 residues. Germline V gene data show CDR1 as MGHRA and CDR2 as YSYEKL. The same specimen was also included in a second study, on yellow fever vaccine responses in identical twins.

V usage is TRBV4-1 and J usage is TRBJ2-5, with 10 bases fitting TRBD2. The source is a woman aged 18-29 years in good health. Sequenced material: CD8+ T cells sorted from blood. The chain's CDR3 is CASSQPGLAAETQYF. The CDR3 DNA reads TGCGCCAGCAGCCAACCCGGACTAGCGGCGGAGACCCAGTACTTC.